These 6 T cell receptor beta chains were sequenced from one sample in a study of blood T cell repertoires in COVID-19. Here immunoSEQ multiplex PCR was the method, and the copy in TCRdb shows in-frame clones only, minus some. The sample includes approximately 170,000 clones, over 75% of them seen just once. Input material: peripheral blood. Receptor source: a human donor in a cohort sampled during active COVID-19.

This rearrangement joins TRBV30 to TRBJ2-3; TRBD2 might be the D (6 bases). The CDR3 sequence is 14 residues long. Trimming took 6 bases from V and 3 from J, leaving 16 bases between them. CDR1 and CDR2 (germline): GTSNPN, SVGIG (reference sequence). CDR3 protein: CACYSGLGTDTQYF. CDR3 DNA sequence: TGTGCCTGTTACAGCGGGCTCGGGACAGATACGCAGTATTTT.

This chain links TRBV4-3 with TRBJ2-2, with D tentatively TRBD2 (5 bases). The germline V gene has CDR1 LGHNA and CDR2 YSLEER. V lost 6 bases and J lost 5, with 16 bases in between. The CDR3 has 15 amino acids. The CDR3 DNA reads TGCGCCAGCAGAACAAAGGGTCGAGGGACCGGGGAGCTGTTTTTT. The encoded protein is CASRTKGRGTGELFF.

This clone has just one count. This rearrangement joins TRBV7-9 to TRBJ2-1; 7 bases match TRBD1. The J segment lost 4 bases and the V segment lost 10 bases, leaving 10 bases of the junction unmatched. The CDR3 loop spans 14 amino acids. Germline V gene data show CDR1 as SEHNR and CDR2 as FQNEAQ (reference sequence). The CDR3 nucleotides are TGTGCCACCCCCAAGACAGGGACATACAATGAGCAGTTCTTC. This sequence encodes CATPKTGTYNEQFF. The variable domain in full, with the rest retrieved from reference TRBV7-9 and TRBJ2-1, is DTGVSQNPRHKITKRGQNVTFRCDPISEHNRLYWYRQTLGQGPEFLTYFQNEAQLEKSRLLSDRFSAERPKGSFSTLEIQRTEQGDSAMYLCATPKTGTYNEQFFGPGTRLTVL.

The rearrangement uses TRBV5-1 and TRBJ2-7, with TRBD1 matching over 9 bases. Germline V gene lookup returns CDR1 SGHRS and CDR2 YFSETQ. CDR3 length: 14 amino acids. The trim removed 4 bases at V and 3 bases at J, leaving 5 bases unmatched. CDR3 residues: CASSPGQGRYEQYF. CDR3 in DNA: TGCGCCAGCAGCCCGGGACAGGGCCGCTACGAGCAGTACTTC.

V and J are TRBV5-5 and TRBJ2-1; 10 bases agree with TRBD2. From germline, CDR1 is SGHKS and CDR2 YYEKEE (reference sequence). The CDR3 runs to 15 residues. The ends lost 0 bases at V and 5 bases at J; junction bases unmatched: 2. The CDR3 DNA follows: TGTGCCAGCAGCTTGGGTACTAGCGGGAACAATGAGCAGTTCTTC. This sequence encodes CASSLGTSGNNEQFF.

The sample holds one count of this clone. The rearrangement joins TRBV7-2 to TRBJ2-2, with TRBD1 identical over 9 bases. Germline V gene sequence: CDR1 SGHTA, CDR2 FQGNSA. The CDR3 is made up of 16 amino acids. V lost 5 bases to trimming and J lost 5 bases; unmatched junction nucleotides: 9. The CDR3 loop is CASSKRDRALTGELFF. DNA for the CDR3: TGTGCCAGCAGCAAGCGGGACAGGGCCTTGACCGGGGAGCTGTTTTTT.